This is a list of T cell receptor beta chains from one sample in a study of control samples from healthy donors and cancer patients. TCRdb keeps only in-frame clones here, not all; method: immunoSEQ multiplex PCR. The table includes approximately 86,000 clones, 85% to 90% detected once. Sequenced sample: blood. The receptor set was obtained from a woman in her forties in good health. Each CDR3 is given with its conserved first and last residue. A D gene is named only where the DNA matches it firmly. Size is omitted from some rows. Given values are once, few, many or a class for expanded clones.

V	size	length	J	D	CDR3	DNA
TRBV9	NA	16	TRBJ1-3	TRBD1	CASSSSGQGAGNTIYF	TGTGCCAGCTCTTCCTCGGGACAGGGGGCGGGAAACACCATATATTTT
TRBV6-6	NA	13	TRBJ2-3	NA	CASSSLGTDTQYF	TGTGCCAGCAGTTCCCTCGGCACAGATACGCAGTATTTT
TRBV3-1/TRBV3-2	NA	14	TRBJ2-2	NA	CASSQHAATGELFF	TGTGCCAGCAGCCAACATGCGGCAACCGGGGAGCTGTTTTTT
TRBV11-3	NA	15	TRBJ2-6	NA	CASRRGGRGANVLTF	TGTGCCAGCCGAAGGGGGGGGCGCGGGGCCAACGTCCTGACTTTC
TRBV30	NA	16	TRBJ2-6	TRBD2	CAWSVGGGSGANVLTF	TGTGCCTGGAGTGTTGGCGGGGGCTCTGGGGCCAACGTCCTGACTTTC
TRBV6-6	NA	14	TRBJ2-7	TRBD1	CASRRRTGTYEQYF	TGTGCCAGCAGAAGACGGACAGGAACCTACGAGCAGTACTTC
TRBV5-4	NA	11	TRBJ1-2	NA	CASSLLQVYTF	TGTGCCAGCAGCTTGTTGCAAGTCTACACCTTC
TRBV28	NA	15	TRBJ1-2	TRBD1	CASTVWVTGRDGYTF	TGTGCCAGCACAGTTTGGGTGACAGGGAGGGATGGCTACACCTTC
TRBV30	NA	12	TRBJ1-4	NA	CAWRGGYEKLFF	TGTGCCTGGAGGGGAGGGTATGAAAAACTGTTTTTT
TRBV27	NA	13	TRBJ2-5	NA	CASSLTRARPQYF	TGTGCCAGCAGTTTAACAAGGGCCCGCCCCCAGTACTTC
TRBV4-3	NA	16	TRBJ2-5	TRBD2	CASSQVSGGAGETQYF	TGCGCCAGCAGCCAAGTTAGCGGGGGAGCCGGGGAGACCCAGTACTTC
TRBV7-2	NA	15	TRBJ1-4	NA	CASSLGGGRNEKLFF	TGTGCCAGCAGCTTAGGCGGGGGGAGGAATGAAAAACTGTTTTTT
TRBV19	few	14	TRBJ1-1	TRBD1	CASSTGGAVTEAFF	TGTGCCAGTAGTACAGGGGGCGCGGTCACTGAAGCTTTCTTT